One sample yielded the 27 T cell receptor beta chains listed below, sequenced in a study of OX40 agonist ivuxolimab in advanced cancers. Libraries were prepared by immunoSEQ multiplex PCR; TCRdb keeps only in-frame clonotypes and omits some of them. Here the sample spans fewer than 100,000 clones, 75% to 90% being singletons. The starting material was CD4+ or CD8+ T cells sorted from blood, obtained in a trial of the OX40 agonist ivuxolimab. The receptors were sampled from an adult with an advanced solid tumor such as melanoma, head and neck, liver or kidney cancer.

The CDR3 loop reads CASSSGLTSGYPSSYNEQFF. The CDR3 nucleotides read TGTGCCAGCAGCTCGGGGCTGACTAGCGGGTACCCGAGCTCCTACAATGAGCAGTTCTTC. J is TRBJ2-1 and V is TRBV11-3; the match to TRBD2 covers 10 bases. This CDR3 is 20 amino acids long. The V gene's germline CDR1 is SGHNT and CDR2 YENEEA. V was clipped by 4 bases and J by 0 bases; unmatched bases: 15.

V is TRBV23-1 and J is TRBJ1-5; weak D call: TRBD1 (5 bases). TRBV23-1 qualifies as an ORF whose function is uncertain. The CDR3 covers 17 residues. V lost 0 bases and J lost 0, with 12 bases in between. Here the CDR3 reads CASSQSARAYSNQPQHF. The DNA of the CDR3 is TGCGCCAGCAGTCAATCTGCCAGGGCTTATAGCAATCAGCCCCAGCATTTT.

The chain employs TRBV18 and TRBJ1-3, with D tentatively TRBD1 (5 bases). The germline V gene has CDR1 KGHSH and CDR2 LQKENI. The germline V and J ends were trimmed by 0 bases and 6 bases, with 15 bases remaining between them. This CDR3 is built from 16 residues. CDR3 in amino acids: CASSPPSPGTKNTIYF. CDR3 DNA sequence: TGTGCCAGCTCACCACCAAGTCCGGGGACGAAAAACACCATATATTTT.

V gene TRBV7-6 combines with J gene TRBJ1-4; TRBD1 matches at 8 bases. V dropped 0 bases and J dropped 3; count of bases not matched to a gene: 3. CDR1 and CDR2 from the germline V gene are SGHVS and FNYEAQ. This CDR3 has 16 residues. This CDR3 reads CASSLAPGQANEKLFF. CDR3 in DNA: TGTGCCAGCAGCTTAGCGCCGGGACAGGCTAATGAAAAACTGTTTTTT.

The V gene is TRBV5-1, the J gene TRBJ2-5; maybe TRBD2 (6 bases). V was shortened by 3 bases and J by 2 bases, with 11 bases between the two germline ends. The germline V gene has CDR1 SGHRS and CDR2 YFSETQ. The CDR3 is 14 amino acids. CDR3 protein: CASSYVAGQETQYF. The CDR3 region has the DNA TGCGCCAGCAGCTACGTGGCGGGACAAGAGACCCAGTACTTC.

The chain links TRBV27 to TRBJ1-4; no clear D gene. The CDR3 has 15 residues. Germline loops: CDR1 MNHEY, CDR2 SMNVEV (reference sequence). V lost 6 bases, J lost 4 bases, and 15 bases lay in between. In DNA, the CDR3 is TGTGCCAGCAGCCCCTCAGGTTGGAGTAATGAAAAACTGTTTTTT. It codes for CASSPSGWSNEKLFF. Full variable domain (missing parts from reference TRBV27 and TRBJ1-4): EAQVTQNPRYLITVTGKKLTVTCSQNMNHEYMSWYRQDPGLGLRQIYYSMNVEVTDKGDVPEGYKVSRKEKRNFPLILESPSPNQTSLYFCASSPSGWSNEKLFFGSGTQLSVL.

The chain combines TRBV21-1 with TRBJ1-5; TRBD1, as called in the table, went unchecked against the DNA. TRBV21-1 is given as a pseudogene. This CDR3 comprises 18 residues. The CDR3 bases are TGTGCCGGCAGCCCGCCATTCGACAGGGGTGGATGGAATCAGCCCCAGCATTTT. Translation gives CAGSPPFDRGGWNQPQHF.

The chain uses TRBV5-1 and TRBJ2-3; 7 nucleotides match TRBD2. Germline CDR1 and CDR2: SGHRS and YFSETQ. Unmatched junction bases numbered 7, after V lost 1 base and J lost 8 bases. There are 14 residues in the CDR3. CDR3 sequence (DNA): TGCGCCAGCAGCTTGAGTGTGGGGGAGGGTACGCAGTATTTT. Translation gives CASSLSVGEGTQYF.

This clone was seen a few times. The rearrangement links TRBV5-4 to TRBJ2-3, with D tentatively TRBD1 (6 bases). The germline V gene has CDR1 SGHNT and CDR2 YYREEE (reference sequence). The V end lost 0 bases, the J end lost 0 bases, and 14 bases lay between the germline ends. This CDR3 comprises 17 residues. CDR3 coding DNA: TGTGCCAGCAGCTTGGCCAAGGGACACCCCAGCACAGATACGCAGTATTTT. Protein product: CASSLAKGHPSTDTQYF.

This chain links TRBV5-1 with TRBJ1-1; D not certain. CDR1 and CDR2 (germline): SGHRS, YFSETQ. Trimming removed 5 bases at V and 6 bases at J, with 14 bases between. The length of the CDR3 is 13 residues. Written as DNA, the CDR3 is TGCGCCAGCAGACCAATTGTTGGCGCTGAAGCTTTCTTT. Translated: CASRPIVGAEAFF.

The V gene is TRBV10-1, the J gene TRBJ1-1; weak D call: TRBD1 (5 bases). Germline V CDR1 and CDR2: WNHNN, SYGVQD (reference sequence). The V end lost 7 bases, the J end lost 4 bases, and 13 bases lay between the germline ends. The CDR3 consists of 13 residues. The CDR3 region is CASNTDRGTEAFF. CDR3 DNA sequence: TGCGCCAGCAACACAGACAGAGGCACTGAAGCTTTCTTT.

The V call is TRBV9, the J call TRBJ2-6, with D possibly matching TRBD1 (6 bases). CDR1 is SGDLS, CDR2 YYNGEE, per germline. The CDR3 is 20 residues long. The germline V and J ends were trimmed by 2 bases and 0 bases, with 21 bases remaining between them. The CDR3 spells CASSVVRDTLFRSGANVLTF. The CDR3 DNA reads as TGTGCCAGCAGCGTGGTCCGGGACACCCTATTCCGCTCTGGGGCCAACGTCCTGACTTTC.

The V gene is TRBV20-1, the J gene TRBJ1-2; the D is unclear. V lost 7 bases, J lost 8 bases, and 14 bases lay in between. This CDR3 comprises 11 residues. Germline CDR1 and CDR2: DFQATT and SNEGSKA (reference sequence). The CDR3 sequence: CSVVFTGGYTF. The CDR3 DNA reads as TGCAGTGTTGTCTTCACTGGGGGCTACACCTTC.

The chain uses TRBV5-1 and TRBJ1-6, with a tentative D call TRBD1 (5 bases). Germline CDR1 is SGHRS and CDR2 is YFSETQ. V was shortened by 5 bases and J by 5 bases, with 17 bases between the two germline ends. The CDR3 has 16 amino acids. CDR3 DNA sequence: TGCGCCAGCAGACCCCTCGAGGCAGGGAATAATTCACCCCTCCACTTT. Translating it yields CASRPLEAGNNSPLHF.

The V call is TRBV5-1, the J call TRBJ2-4; possible D gene TRBD2, 5 bases. Per the germline V gene, CDR1 is SGHRS and CDR2 is YFSETQ. CDR3 length equals 15 residues. V was cut by 0 bases and J by 4 bases, with 11 bases left in between. For the CDR3, the DNA is TGCGCCAGCAGCTTGGGTGGACTGGGGAAAAACATTCAGTACTTC. Protein product: CASSLGGLGKNIQYF.

V and J are TRBV28 and TRBJ2-1; D possibly matches TRBD1 or TRBD2 (6 bases each). CDR1 is MDHEN, CDR2 SYDVKM, per germline. The CDR3 covers 15 residues. The germline V and J ends were trimmed by 5 bases and 9 bases, with 20 bases remaining between them. The CDR3 coding sequence is TGTGCCAGCAGTCGGGACCAGGGGAGGTCTGGTGAGCAGTTCTTC. This translates into CASSRDQGRSGEQFF.

This clone was observed a single time. This chain links TRBV4-2 with TRBJ2-7; perhaps TRBD2 as D (6 bases). Trimming left V 4 bases short and J 9 bases short, with 13 bases between. This CDR3 has 12 amino acids. Germline V gene sequence: CDR1 LGHNA, CDR2 YNFKEQ. The CDR3 loop reads CASSLGGTAQYF. The DNA for the CDR3 is TGTGCCAGCAGCCTTGGCGGGACCGCGCAGTACTTC.

This chain's CDR3 is CASSLGLAGAVGYTF. The CDR3 DNA follows: TGTGCCAGCAGCTTAGGCTTGGCGGGGGCGGTAGGCTACACCTTC. The chain combines TRBV7-2 with TRBJ1-2; D is perhaps TRBD1 (6 bases). The CDR3 spans 15 residues. Germline lookup yields CDR1 SGHTA and CDR2 FQGNSA. Trimming removed 1 base at V and 8 bases at J, with 17 bases between.

The V gene is TRBV5-1, the J gene TRBJ1-3; 8 bases align to TRBD1. V trimming: 3 bases; J trimming: 1 base; junction bases outside the gene matches: 3. Germline V gene sequence: CDR1 SGHRS, CDR2 YFSETQ. The CDR3 has 15 residues. The CDR3 bases are TGCGCCAGCAGCTCGACAGGGGTTTCTGGAAACACCATATATTTT. It is translated as CASSSTGVSGNTIYF.

The V and J genes are TRBV2 and TRBJ1-1; D is unresolved. V was cut by 8 bases and J by 1 base, with 11 bases left in between. This CDR3 is built from 13 residues. Germline V gives CDR1 SNHLY, CDR2 FYNNEI. The CDR3: CASLQEPNTEAFF. The DNA for the CDR3 is TGTGCCAGCCTCCAGGAGCCGAACACTGAAGCTTTCTTT.

The chain recombines TRBV6-5 with TRBJ1-2; the match to TRBD1 covers 7 bases. V shed 6 bases and J 5 bases; nucleotides not matched to a gene: 9. From germline, CDR1 is MNHEY and CDR2 SVGAGI. The CDR3 sequence is 14 residues long. The DNA of the CDR3 is TGTGCCAGCAGCCCAGACAGGGTGACATATGGCTACACCTTC. Translation: CASSPDRVTYGYTF.

V is TRBV7-2 and J is TRBJ1-1; D might be TRBD1 (5 bases). V gave up 3 bases and J gave up 11 bases, with 19 bases separating them. This CDR3 comprises 14 residues. CDR1 is SGHTA and CDR2 is FQGNSA in the germline V gene. The CDR3, as DNA: TGTGCCAGCAGCTTTTTGTTGGGGACGCGAGGGGCTTTCTTT. Its protein is CASSFLLGTRGAFF.

V is TRBV19 and J is TRBJ2-1; D remains ambiguous. CDR1 and CDR2 (germline): LNHDA, SQIVND (reference sequence). V dropped 4 bases and J dropped 5 bases, with 15 bases sitting between them. This CDR3 has 15 amino acids. The CDR3 here is CASSTGRLGDNEQFF. The CDR3 DNA is TGTGCCAGTAGTACGGGTAGGTTAGGCGACAATGAGCAGTTCTTC.

The chain has TRBV30 and TRBJ2-3; possibly TRBD2 for D (6 bases). The V gene's germline CDR1 is GTSNPN and CDR2 SVGIG (reference sequence). CDR3 length equals 15 residues. Trimming shortened V by 0 bases and J by 2 bases, and 12 bases separated the two germline ends. The CDR3, as DNA: TGTGCCTGGAGTGTCCTGGGAGGAGTCACAGATACGCAGTATTTT. Protein product: CAWSVLGGVTDTQYF.

The genes are TRBV7-9 and TRBJ1-5; D is possibly TRBD1 (6 bases). Germline lookup yields CDR1 SEHNR and CDR2 FQNEAQ (reference sequence). This CDR3 has 17 amino acids. V gave up 8 bases and J gave up 0 bases, with 20 bases separating them. The CDR3 is CASVRDFPGDSNQPQHF. The CDR3 nucleotides read TGTGCCAGCGTTCGGGACTTCCCAGGGGATAGCAATCAGCCCCAGCATTTT.

This clone was seen once. Other DNA sequences of this sample code for an identical CDR3. The chain couples TRBV5-6 to TRBJ1-1, with unresolved D. Germline CDR1 is SGHDT and CDR2 is YYEEEE. This CDR3 region has 14 residues. V gave up 4 bases and J gave up 5 bases, with 15 bases separating them. The CDR3 here is CASSPPWVGTEAFF. Here the CDR3 DNA reads TGTGCCAGCAGCCCCCCCTGGGTGGGAACTGAAGCTTTCTTT.

This chain uses TRBV7-3 with TRBJ2-1; 10 bases agree with TRBD2. This CDR3 has 15 residues. CDR1 SGHTA and CDR2 FQGTGA come from the germline V gene. J was trimmed by 5 bases and V by 3 bases; bases with no gene match: 4. The CDR3 region is CASSFTSGAHNEQFF. The CDR3 DNA sequence: TGTGCCAGCAGCTTCACTAGCGGGGCCCACAATGAGCAGTTCTTC.